These 20 T cell receptor beta chains were all obtained from the same sample, sequenced in a study of cytomegalovirus exposure and HLA in healthy donors. The PCR was carried out with 60 Vbeta primers and 13 Jbeta primers. The repertoire was sequenced with immunoSEQ multiplex PCR; TCRdb's copy has only in-frame clones and lacks some. The table lists approximately 130,000 clones, around 72% of them singletons. Sequenced sample: PBMCs. The receptors shown here come from a woman between 40 and 55 years old in good health and CMV-seronegative.

The chain couples TRBV9 to TRBJ1-6; no definite D call. The CDR3 is 13 amino acids. Germline CDR1 reads SGDLS; CDR2 reads YYNGEE. The V end lost 0 bases, the J end lost 7 bases, and 5 bases lay between the germline ends. The CDR3 loop reads CASSVDWNSPLHF. The CDR3 region has the DNA TGTGCCAGCAGCGTAGACTGGAATTCACCCCTCCACTTT.

This clone was observed a handful of times. The rearrangement joins TRBV2 to TRBJ1-3; TRBD1 might be the D (5 bases). In germline, CDR1 is SNHLY, CDR2 FYNNEI. CDR3 size: 15 residues. Trimming pared 4 bases from V and 0 bases from J, leaving 10 bases between. CDR3 coding DNA: TGTGCCAGCAGTGGCAGGGCGGACTCTGGAAACACCATATATTTT. Translating it yields CASSGRADSGNTIYF.

The chain uses TRBV2 and TRBJ2-2; TRBD2 might be the D (5 bases). The length of the CDR3 is 15 residues. Per germline, CDR1 SNHLY and CDR2 FYNNEI. Trimming removed 1 base at V and 5 bases at J, with 11 bases between. CDR3 in amino acids: CASSEVRGETGELFF. The CDR3 DNA sequence: TGTGCCAGCAGTGAAGTTCGGGGTGAGACCGGGGAGCTGTTTTTT.

The chain employs TRBV4-2 and TRBJ2-6, with 10 positions matching TRBD2. This CDR3 region has 19 residues. The V gene end was trimmed by 4 bases and the J gene end by 1 base; junction bases not matched to a gene: 10. Looked up from germline, CDR1 is LGHNA and CDR2 is YNFKEQ. The CDR3 DNA sequence: TGTGCCAGCAGCCTAGCCGGGACTAGCGTAGTGTCTGGGGCCAACGTCCTGACTTTC. The encoded protein is CASSLAGTSVVSGANVLTF.

CDR3 amino acids: CAWSLAWDSQYF. The CDR3 DNA reads TGTGCCTGGAGTCTCGCCTGGGACAGTCAGTACTTC. The gene calls are TRBV30 and TRBJ2-4; TRBD1 aligns across 7 bases. Per germline, CDR1 GTSNPN and CDR2 SVGIG (reference sequence). This CDR3 has 12 residues. The ends lost 2 bases at V and 12 bases at J; junction bases unmatched: 7.

V usage is TRBV5-1 and J usage is TRBJ2-7, with D perhaps matching TRBD1 (5 bases). Germline-derived CDR1 and CDR2 are SGHRS and YFSETQ. V was clipped by 0 bases and J by 3 bases, with 7 bases between them. This CDR3 comprises 13 residues. The DNA for the CDR3 is TGCGCCAGCAGCTTGGAGCAGGGCTACGAGCAGTACTTC. As protein: CASSLEQGYEQYF.

The chain links TRBV5-4 to TRBJ2-3; TRBD2 matches at 9 bases. V was pared by 4 bases and J by 1 base, with 1 base of the junction left unmatched. The CDR3 is made up of 14 amino acids. Germline CDR1 reads SGHNT; CDR2 reads YYREEE (reference sequence). The CDR3 is CASSASGGTDTQYF. CDR3 in DNA: TGTGCCAGCAGCGCTAGCGGGGGCACAGATACGCAGTATTTT.

CDR3 protein: CASEGTGWKYGYTF. CDR3 bases: TGTGCCAGCGAAGGGACAGGGTGGAAGTATGGCTACACCTTC. The gene calls are TRBV28 and TRBJ1-2, with 9 bases matching TRBD1. The CDR3 runs 14 residues. Germline lookup yields CDR1 MDHEN and CDR2 SYDVKM. V shed 8 bases and J 5 bases; nucleotides not matched to a gene: 9.

This clone was counted between two and nine times. V usage is TRBV6-5 and J usage is TRBJ2-1, with D possibly TRBD2 on 6 matching bases. The CDR3 covers 14 residues. The V gene's germline CDR1 is MNHEY and CDR2 SVGAGI. V was pared by 9 bases and J by 1 base, with 13 bases between. The CDR3 region is CASRLDVSYNEQFF. Written as DNA, the CDR3 is TGTGCCAGTAGACTAGATGTATCCTACAATGAGCAGTTCTTC.

V usage is TRBV4-2 and J usage is TRBJ2-1; 9 bases match TRBD1. Germline CDR1 LGHNA, CDR2 YNFKEQ. V shed 1 base, J shed 3 bases, and the junction held 4 bases outside the gene matches. CDR3 length: 16 residues. CDR3 in DNA: TGTGCCAGCAGCCAAGTGGGGACAGGGCGCTACAATGAGCAGTTCTTC. Translated, it gives CASSQVGTGRYNEQFF.

The sample holds a few counts of this clone. The chain joins TRBV5-4 to TRBJ2-4; the match to TRBD1 covers 7 bases. V lost 0 bases, J lost 2 bases, and 8 bases stayed unmatched. Germline-derived CDR1 and CDR2 are SGHNT and YYREEE (reference sequence). CDR3 length: 17 residues. The CDR3 DNA reads TGTGCCAGCAGCTTGGAGACAGGGATGGGGACCAAAAACATTCAGTACTTC. This translates into CASSLETGMGTKNIQYF.

The chain combines TRBV11-2 with TRBJ2-3; D perhaps matches TRBD2 (6 bases). Germline V gene sequence: CDR1 SGHAT, CDR2 FQNNGV. The CDR3 totals 16 residues. Trimming pared 4 bases from V and 6 bases from J, leaving 20 bases between. The CDR3 sequence is CASSSGLRGSGDTQYF. The DNA of the CDR3 is TGTGCCAGCAGCTCGGGACTGCGGGGCAGCGGCGATACGCAGTATTTT.

The chain carries TRBV2 and TRBJ2-5, with 11 bases fitting TRBD1. CDR1 is SNHLY, CDR2 FYNNEI, per germline. The junction had 5 bases not matched to a gene; V was cut back by 6 bases and J by 5 bases. This CDR3 spans 14 amino acids. CDR3 nucleotide sequence: TGTGCCAGCAGGGCCGGGACAGGGGGGGAGACCCAGTACTTC. It translates to CASRAGTGGETQYF.

This clone was recorded a few times. The rearrangement links TRBV5-1 to TRBJ2-1; 8 nucleotides agree with TRBD2. The CDR3 totals 15 residues. J gave up 7 bases and V 1 base, and 7 bases lay outside the gene matches. Germline values: CDR1 SGHRS, CDR2 YFSETQ. The CDR3 region has the DNA TGCGCCAGCAGCTTGTTCGGGGGGGGTTGGAATGAGCAGTTCTTC. Residues: CASSLFGGGWNEQFF. Variable domain in full (rest from reference TRBV5-1 and TRBJ2-1): KAGVTQTPRYLIKTRGQQVTLSCSPISGHRSVSWYQQTPGQGLQFLFEYFSETQRNKGNFPGRFSGRQFSNSRSEMNVSTLELGDSALYLCASSLFGGGWNEQFFGPGTRLTVL.

This chain uses TRBV19 with TRBJ2-7, with D tentatively TRBD2 (6 bases). Trimming removed 4 bases at V and 2 bases at J, with 9 bases between. CDR1 is LNHDA, CDR2 SQIVND, per germline (reference sequence). The CDR3 runs to 13 residues. The CDR3 region is CASSTSAPYEQYF. CDR3 coding DNA: TGTGCCAGTAGTACTAGCGCCCCCTACGAGCAGTACTTC.

V and J are TRBV30 and TRBJ2-7; unclear D gene. Germline assignment: CDR1 GTSNPN and CDR2 SVGIG (reference sequence). V gave up 2 bases and J gave up 3 bases, with 17 bases separating them. The CDR3 has 15 residues. Here the CDR3 reads CAWSPGSSRFYEQYF. The CDR3 nucleotides are TGTGCCTGGAGTCCCGGTTCTAGTCGGTTCTACGAGCAGTACTTC.

This rearrangement joins TRBV21-1 to TRBJ1-6. TRBV21-1 is a pseudogene. The CDR3 consists of 15 residues. The CDR3 region is CASSKEEGKNSPLHF. CDR3 in DNA: TGTGCCAGCAGCAAAGAAGAGGGAAAAAATTCACCCCTCCACTTT.

The J gene is TRBJ2-1, the V gene TRBV28, with TRBD2 identical over 9 bases. CDR3 length: 15 residues. Germline CDR1 and CDR2: MDHEN and SYDVKM. V trimming: 6 bases; J trimming: 3 bases; junction bases outside the gene matches: 6. CDR3: CASSFLRGGYNEQFF. CDR3 sequence (DNA): TGTGCCAGCAGCTTTTTGCGGGGGGGCTACAATGAGCAGTTCTTC.

The CDR3 nucleotides read TGTGCCAGGAAAACAGGGGGGCAAAACAATGAGCAGTTCTTC. It is translated as CARKTGGQNNEQFF. V and J are TRBV21-1 and TRBJ2-1; TRBD1 is the table's D call and was not checked against the DNA. TRBV21-1 is an annotated pseudogene. The CDR3 extends over 14 amino acids.

This rearrangement joins TRBV5-4 to TRBJ2-1; perhaps TRBD2 as D (5 bases). Looked up from germline, CDR1 is SGHNT and CDR2 is YYREEE (reference sequence). This CDR3 region has 15 residues. V lost 0 bases and J lost 0, with 7 bases in between. This CDR3 reads CASSLVGVSYNEQFF. The CDR3 DNA reads TGTGCCAGCAGCTTGGTCGGGGTCTCCTACAATGAGCAGTTCTTC.